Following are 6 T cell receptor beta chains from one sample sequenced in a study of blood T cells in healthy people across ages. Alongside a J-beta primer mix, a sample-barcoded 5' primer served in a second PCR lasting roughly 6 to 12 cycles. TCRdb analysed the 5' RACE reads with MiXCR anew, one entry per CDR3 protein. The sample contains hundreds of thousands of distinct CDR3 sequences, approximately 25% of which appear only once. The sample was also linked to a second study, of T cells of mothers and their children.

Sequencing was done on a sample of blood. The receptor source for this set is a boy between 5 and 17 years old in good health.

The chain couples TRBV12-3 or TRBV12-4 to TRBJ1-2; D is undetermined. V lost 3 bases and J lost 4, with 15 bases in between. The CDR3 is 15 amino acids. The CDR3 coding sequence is TGTGCCAGCAGTTTTATCAGAGGAGGAATCTATGGCTACACCTTC. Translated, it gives CASSFIRGGIYGYTF.

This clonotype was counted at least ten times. The CDR3 coding sequence is TGTGCCAGCAGTTATCTTTCCTACGAGCAGTACTTC. This gives the protein CASSYLSYEQYF. V is TRBV12-3 or TRBV12-4 and J is TRBJ2-7; no reliable D call. Trimming stripped 4 bases from V and 1 base from J, with 5 bases between. The CDR3 has 12 amino acids.

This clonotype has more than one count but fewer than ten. This CDR3 is CASSWDRTYEQYF. CDR3 sequence (DNA): TGTGCCAGCAGTTGGGACCGAACCTACGAGCAGTACTTC. This chain joins TRBV28 and TRBJ2-7; the D call may be TRBD1 or TRBD2 (5 bases each). Germline V lookup: CDR1 MDHEN, CDR2 SYDVKM. The CDR3 has 13 residues. Trimming pared 4 bases from V and 2 bases from J, leaving 9 bases between.

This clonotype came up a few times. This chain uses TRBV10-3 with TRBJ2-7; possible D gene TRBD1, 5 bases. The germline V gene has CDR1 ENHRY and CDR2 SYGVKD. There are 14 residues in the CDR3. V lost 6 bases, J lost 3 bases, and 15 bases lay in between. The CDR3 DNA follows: TGTGCCATCAGAGAAGGCAGGGTAGGCTACGAGCAGTACTTC. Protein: CAIREGRVGYEQYF.

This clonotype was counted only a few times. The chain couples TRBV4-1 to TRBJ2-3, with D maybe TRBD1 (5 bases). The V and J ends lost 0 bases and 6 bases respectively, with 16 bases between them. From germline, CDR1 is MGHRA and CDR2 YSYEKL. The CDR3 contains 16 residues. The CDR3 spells CASSQDPSARQDTQYF. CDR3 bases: TGCGCCAGCAGCCAAGACCCGTCAGCGCGACAGGATACGCAGTATTTT.

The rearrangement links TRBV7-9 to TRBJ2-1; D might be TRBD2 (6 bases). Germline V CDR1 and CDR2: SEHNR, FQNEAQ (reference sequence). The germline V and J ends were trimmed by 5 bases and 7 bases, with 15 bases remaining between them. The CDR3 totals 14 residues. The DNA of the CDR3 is TGTGCCAGCAGCGACCGGGACTTACCAAATGAGCAGTTCTTC. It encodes CASSDRDLPNEQFF.